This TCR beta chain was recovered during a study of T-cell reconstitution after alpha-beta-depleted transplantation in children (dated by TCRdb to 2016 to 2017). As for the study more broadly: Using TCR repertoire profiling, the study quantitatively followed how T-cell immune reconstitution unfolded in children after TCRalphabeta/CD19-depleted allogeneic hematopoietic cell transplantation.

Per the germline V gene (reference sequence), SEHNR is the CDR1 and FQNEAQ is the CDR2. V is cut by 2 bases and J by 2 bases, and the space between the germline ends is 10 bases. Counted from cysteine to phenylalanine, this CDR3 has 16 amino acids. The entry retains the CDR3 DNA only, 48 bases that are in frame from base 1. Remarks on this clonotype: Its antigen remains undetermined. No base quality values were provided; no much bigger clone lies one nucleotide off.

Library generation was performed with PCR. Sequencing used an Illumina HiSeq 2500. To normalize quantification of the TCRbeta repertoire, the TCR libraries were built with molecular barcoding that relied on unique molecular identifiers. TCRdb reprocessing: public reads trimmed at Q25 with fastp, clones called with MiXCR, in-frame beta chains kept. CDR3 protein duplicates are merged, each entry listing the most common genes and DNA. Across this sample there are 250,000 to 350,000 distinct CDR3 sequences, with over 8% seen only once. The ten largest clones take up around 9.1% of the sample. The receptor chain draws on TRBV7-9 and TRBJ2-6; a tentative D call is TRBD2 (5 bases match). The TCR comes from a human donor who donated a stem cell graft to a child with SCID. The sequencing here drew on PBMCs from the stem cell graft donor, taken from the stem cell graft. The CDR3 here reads CASSLRSGAGANVLTF. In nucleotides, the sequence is TGTGCCAGCAGCTTAAGATCCGGGGCTGGGGCCAACGTCCTGACTTTC.